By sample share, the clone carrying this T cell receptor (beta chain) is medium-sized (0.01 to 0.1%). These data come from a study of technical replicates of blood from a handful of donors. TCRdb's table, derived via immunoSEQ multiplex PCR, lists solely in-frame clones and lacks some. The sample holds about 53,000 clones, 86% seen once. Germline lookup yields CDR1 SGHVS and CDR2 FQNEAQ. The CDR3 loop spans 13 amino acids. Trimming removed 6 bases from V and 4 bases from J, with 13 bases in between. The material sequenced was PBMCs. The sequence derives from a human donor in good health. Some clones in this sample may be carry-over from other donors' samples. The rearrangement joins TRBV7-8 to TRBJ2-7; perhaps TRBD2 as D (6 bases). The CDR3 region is CASRTAGLYEQYF. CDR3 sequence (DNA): TGTGCCAGCAGAACAGCGGGTTTATACGAGCAGTACTTC.